This entry concerns a single T cell receptor (beta chain). The data originate from a study of blood T cell repertoires in COVID-19. About the research overall: Researchers got acute and convalescent COVID-19 samples from the United States, Italy and Spain. PBMCs, B-cell-depleted T cells, or T cells provided the cDNA or gDNA that made up the material.

The germline gives CDR1 MNHEY, CDR2 SMNVEV (reference sequence). The V and J ends lost 6 bases and 4 bases respectively, with 21 bases between them. CDR3 size: 16 residues. Authors' processing steps: The authors estimated nucleated cell counts from reference gene primer amplification. Generated by immunoSEQ multiplex PCR, the TCRdb table keeps only in-frame clones and is missing some. The V and J calls and clone size come from that table; D and trimming were worked out from the DNA. The table shows about 190,000 clones, with about nine tenths occurring only once. The TCR was taken from a man aged 35 to 55 with acute or convalescent COVID-19. This chain uses TRBV27 with TRBJ1-2, with D tentatively TRBD1 (6 bases). Sequenced input: peripheral blood. The CDR3 loop reads CASSPTNLQGLYGYTF. DNA of the CDR3: TGTGCCAGCAGCCCGACGAATTTACAGGGCCTCTATGGCTACACCTTC.